This TCR beta chain was sequenced for a study of blood T cell repertoires in COVID-19. Background on the study: Donors in the United States, Italy and Spain gave samples during acute or convalescent COVID-19. The cDNA or gDNA used as material had been derived from T cells, B-cell-depleted T cells, or PBMCs.

This CDR3 is built from 14 residues. Germline V CDR1 and CDR2: SEHNR, FQNEAQ (reference sequence). V was clipped by 5 bases and J by 1 base; unmatched bases: 3. During active infection, Seattle patients enrolled and were then monitored through disease. Assay used: immunoSEQ multiplex PCR; TCRdb lists only in-frame clones, some missing. Of about 400,000 clones listed, 75% to 90% are singletons. This receptor was taken from a woman in her sixties or seventies with COVID-19, enrolled during active disease. The chain has TRBV7-9 and TRBJ1-1, with 8 bases that match TRBD1. The sample was peripheral blood. The DNA of the CDR3 is TGTGCCAGCAGCATTGGACAGGGGAACACTGAAGCTTTCTTT. Translation: CASSIGQGNTEAFF.